Detailed here is one TCR beta chain. Its antigen is as yet unknown. The data originate from a study of CD8+CD57+ T cells in acquired aplastic anemia. Study overall: Sorted CD4+ and CD8+ cells yielded DNA averaging around 3.2 ug. The study, taken as a whole, reports: Patients and controls shared nearly 30 CD8+ CDR3 sequences, highly expressed in patients.

The TCR beta profiling, which covered VDJ combination and CDR3 sequence, was carried out using genomic DNA as the template. MiXCR, applied by TCRdb to the reads, yields one record per CDR3 protein. There are 200,000 to 300,000 distinct CDR3 sequences in the sample; 82% occur only once, and about two fifths lies in the top ten. All sequencing subjects had displayed CD8+CD57+ cell expansion on flow cytometry. The CDR3 runs 16 residues. CDR1 and CDR2 from the germline V gene are SGHTA and FQGTGA. V lost 3 bases, J lost 12 bases, and 26 bases lay in between. Sequencing was performed on sorted CD4+, CD8+, or CD8+CD57+ T cells (not recorded which) from PBMCs. The genes are TRBV7-3 and TRBJ1-2; D call uncertain. The clonotype comes from a human donor with aplastic anemia. The CDR3 protein is CASSLEKGGYNSPHTF. For the CDR3, the DNA is TGTGCCAGCAGCTTGGAGAAGGGCGGCTACAATTCACCCCACACCTTC.